Below are 23 T cell receptor beta chains sequenced from a single sample in a study of early T cells in non-severe SARS-CoV-2 infection. Each CDR3 protein is one row after TCRdb ran MiXCR on the 5' RACE reads. The sample carries tens of thousands of distinct CDR3 sequences, roughly an eighth recorded once. The source material was whole blood. The receptor set was obtained from an adult who was a healthcare worker with PCR-confirmed SARS-CoV-2 infection or an uninfected control (not recorded which).

In its sample, this clonotype was seen a few times. The chain links TRBV9 to TRBJ2-3; 8 nucleotides align to TRBD2. The length of the CDR3 is 15 residues. CDR1 and CDR2 from the germline V gene are SGDLS and YYNGEE. V dropped 0 bases and J dropped 7; count of bases not matched to a gene: 7. CDR3 protein: CASSVGSSGLNTQYF. In DNA, the CDR3 is TGTGCCAGCAGCGTAGGGTCTAGCGGGCTTAATACGCAGTATTTT.

Concerning this clonotype itself: A much larger clone sits a single nucleotide away, making a read error possible. The rearrangement uses TRBV2 and TRBJ1-4; D uncertain. The germline V gene encodes CDR1 SNHLY and CDR2 FYNNEI. The CDR3 is 12 amino acids. The CDR3 DNA sequence: TGTACCAGCAGTGCAGGTCCGGGGAAACTGTTTTTT. Amino acids: CTSSAGPGKLFF.

This clonotype has a count of ten or more. V gene TRBV29-1 combines with J gene TRBJ2-1; 9 bases agree with TRBD2. V dropped 7 bases and J dropped 7; count of bases not matched to a gene: 8. This CDR3 spans 13 amino acids. CDR1 and CDR2 (germline): SQVTM, ANQGSEA. The CDR3 reads CSALSGRGNEQFF. CDR3 bases: TGCAGCGCCCTTAGCGGGAGAGGAAATGAGCAGTTCTTC.

This clonotype showed up just a few times. This rearrangement joins TRBV6-5 to TRBJ1-2; D is unclear. Trimming took 0 bases from V and 2 from J, leaving 10 bases between them. This CDR3 spans 15 amino acids. CDR1 MNHEY and CDR2 SVGAGI come from the germline V gene. CDR3 protein: CASSYSEESNYGYTF. The CDR3 DNA reads as TGTGCCAGCAGTTACTCCGAGGAGTCGAACTATGGCTACACCTTC.

Comments on this clonotype: Possible read error: a much larger clone is one base away. The chain carries TRBV9 and TRBJ2-3, with D hard to call. CDR1 is SGDLS, CDR2 YYNGEE, per germline. This CDR3 has 14 residues. Here the CDR3 DNA reads TGTGCCAGCAGCGTAGGAGGACGAACAGATATGCAGTATTTT. Its protein product is CASSVGGRTDMQYF.

This clonotype was counted at least ten times. The rearrangement joins TRBV29-1 to TRBJ2-3, with D perhaps matching TRBD2 (5 bases). This CDR3 spans 14 amino acids. CDR1 and CDR2 (germline): SQVTM, ANQGSEA. The V end was cut by 6 bases, the J end by 0 bases, with 13 bases between. Written as DNA, the CDR3 is TGCAGCGTCGGACGGGGAGCTAGCACAGATACGCAGTATTTT. Amino acids: CSVGRGASTDTQYF.

This clonotype came up many times. The CDR3, as DNA: TGTGCCATCAGTGATACAGATGAAGCTTTCTTT. This translates into CAISDTDEAFF. The V and J genes are TRBV10-3 and TRBJ1-1; D unclear. Germline V CDR1 and CDR2: ENHRY, SYGVKD. V was trimmed by 3 bases and J by 7 bases, leaving 6 bases between them. The CDR3 consists of 11 residues.

The table lists this clonotype with a few counts. The chain carries TRBV7-9 and TRBJ2-7, with D possibly matching TRBD1 (5 bases). This CDR3 comprises 15 residues. CDR1 is SEHNR and CDR2 is FQNEAQ in the germline V gene (reference sequence). Trimming took 1 base from V and 0 from J, leaving 10 bases between them. CDR3 sequence (DNA): TGTGCCAGCAGCTTAGAGGGGTGGAGCTCCTACGAGCAGTACTTC. This encodes CASSLEGWSSYEQYF.

This clonotype was seen a handful of times. This sequence may be a read error, since a much larger clone differs from it by one base. The chain carries TRBV7-9 and TRBJ1-1; the D is unclear. Germline loops: CDR1 SEHNR, CDR2 FQNEAQ (reference sequence). The CDR3 runs to 13 residues. DNA of the CDR3: TGTGCCAGCAGGAGACCGGAGAACACTGAAGTTTTCTTT. Encoded protein: CASRRPENTEVFF.

This clonotype appeared a few times. The chain uses TRBV19 and TRBJ1-5; D not resolved. Germline V CDR1 and CDR2: LNHDA, SQIVND (reference sequence). The length of the CDR3 is 13 residues. V shed 7 bases and J shed 1 base, with 8 bases lying between them. The CDR3 DNA reads TGTGCCAGTATTTCGGGGAGCAATCAGCCCCAGCATTTT. This sequence encodes CASISGSNQPQHF.

V gene TRBV5-1 combines with J gene TRBJ1-4, with TRBD1 matching over 8 bases. CDR1 is SGHRS, CDR2 YFSETQ, per germline. Trimming at V came to 4 bases and at J to 5 bases, leaving 13 bases not matched to a gene. The CDR3 length is 17 residues. CDR3 sequence: CASSLQGTGTGNEKLFF. The CDR3, as DNA: TGCGCCAGCAGCCTCCAGGGGACCGGGACAGGAAATGAAAAACTGTTTTTT.

This clonotype has just a few counts. The chain links TRBV29-1 to TRBJ2-7, with TRBD1 identical over 11 bases. Looked up from germline, CDR1 is SQVTM and CDR2 is ANQGSEA. J was trimmed by 7 bases and V by 3 bases; bases with no gene match: 5. The CDR3 has 13 residues. This chain's CDR3 is CSVEGTGGFEQYF. DNA for the CDR3: TGCAGCGTTGAGGGGACAGGGGGATTTGAGCAGTACTTC.

In its sample, this clonotype was seen many times. The chain couples TRBV6-5 to TRBJ2-7; 9 bases are shared with TRBD2. The CDR3 is 19 amino acids. Losses at the gene ends were 3 bases for V and 0 bases for J; bases not matched to a gene: 15. Per the germline V gene, CDR1 is MNHEY and CDR2 is SVGAGI. CDR3 region: CASSYYGAYSGGSSYEQYF. CDR3 sequence (DNA): TGTGCCAGCAGTTATTACGGGGCGTATAGCGGGGGAAGCTCCTACGAGCAGTACTTC.

This clonotype turned up a few times. Written as DNA, the CDR3 is TGTGCCAGCAGCGAGACAGGACTAGATGGCAATGAGCAGTTCTTC. It codes for CASSETGLDGNEQFF. This chain uses TRBV7-8 with TRBJ2-1; TRBD2 is a possible D gene (7 bases). V lost 5 bases and J lost 6, with 17 bases in between. CDR3 size: 15 residues. Looked up from germline, CDR1 is SGHVS and CDR2 is FQNEAQ. Full variable domain (outside the CDR3, taken from reference TRBV7-8 and TRBJ2-1): GAGVSQSPRYKVAKRGQDVALRCDPISGHVSLFWYQQALGQGPEFLTYFQNEAQLDKSGLPSDRFFAERPEGSVSTLKIQRTQQEDSAVYLCASSETGLDGNEQFFGPGTRLTVL.

This clonotype appeared many times. V gene TRBV20-1 combines with J gene TRBJ2-3; the D call may be TRBD1 or TRBD2 (6 bases each). The V end lost 2 bases, the J end lost 6 bases, and 12 bases lay between the germline ends. Germline values: CDR1 DFQATT, CDR2 SNEGSKA (reference sequence). The CDR3 sequence is 13 residues long. CDR3 DNA sequence: TGCAGTGCTAGACCGGGGGCAAGCGATACGCAGTATTTT. Its translation: CSARPGASDTQYF.

This clonotype was seen only a few times. The chain joins TRBV24-1 to TRBJ2-1; possible D gene TRBD1, 5 bases. CDR3 size: 14 residues. Germline V gene sequence: CDR1 KGHDR, CDR2 SFDVKD. V was clipped by 5 bases and J by 6 bases, with 13 bases between them. The CDR3 protein is CATSASDSFNEQFF. The CDR3 DNA is TGTGCCACCAGTGCTTCAGACAGTTTCAATGAGCAGTTCTTC.

This clonotype was seen a handful of times. The chain carries TRBV19 and TRBJ2-3, with D maybe TRBD2 (7 bases). The length of the CDR3 is 16 residues. In germline, CDR1 is LNHDA, CDR2 SQIVND (reference sequence). Trimming cost V 5 bases and J 0 bases, with 15 bases left between them. This CDR3 reads CASSRRGGGSTDTQYF. The DNA of the CDR3 is TGTGCCAGTAGTCGCCGTGGCGGGGGCAGCACAGATACGCAGTATTTT.

This clonotype showed up many times. The rearrangement joins TRBV6-1 to TRBJ2-3, with D possibly matching TRBD1 (6 bases). Germline CDR1 MNHNS, CDR2 SASEGT. CDR3 length equals 13 residues. V was pared by 4 bases and J by 1 base, with 6 bases between. CDR3 nucleotides: TGTGCCAGCAGTGGACAGGGCACAGATACGCAGTATTTT. This codes for CASSGQGTDTQYF.

This clonotype came up many times. This rearrangement joins TRBV4-1 to TRBJ1-5, with 8 bases matching TRBD1. CDR3 size: 17 residues. Trimming cost V 0 bases and J 2 bases; bases outside gene matches: 6. CDR1 is MGHRA and CDR2 is YSYEKL in the germline V gene. CDR3 in amino acids: CASSQEVLQGGNQPQHF. The DNA of the CDR3 is TGCGCCAGCAGCCAAGAGGTCTTACAGGGGGGCAATCAGCCCCAGCATTTT.

This clonotype was seen at least ten times. The chain recombines TRBV6-5 with TRBJ2-1; the D is unclear. With 2 bases removed from V and 6 bases from J, the gap between germline ends came to 8 bases. CDR1 MNHEY and CDR2 SVGAGI come from the germline V gene. The CDR3 consists of 13 residues. CDR3 in DNA: TGTGCCAGCAGTTACGACCACGCCAATGAGCAGTTCTTC. This gives the protein CASSYDHANEQFF.

Ten or more counts support this clonotype. J is TRBJ1-6 and V is TRBV6-5; 7 nucleotides agree with TRBD1. V was pared by 7 bases and J by 7 bases, with 10 bases of the junction left unmatched. The CDR3 has 15 residues. In germline, CDR1 is MNHEY, CDR2 SVGAGI. The CDR3: CASTLTGVRNSPLHF. CDR3 DNA: TGTGCCAGCACTTTAACAGGGGTCCGGAATTCACCCCTCCACTTT.

Only a few counts were recorded for this clonotype. The V gene is TRBV19, the J gene TRBJ1-2; 7 bases align to TRBD1. CDR1 and CDR2 (germline): LNHDA, SQIVND (reference sequence). The CDR3 covers 17 residues. Trimming cost V 1 base and J 4 bases; bases outside gene matches: 12. For the CDR3, the DNA is TGTGCCAGTAGTATAGCATCTGGGACAGCGATATTCTATGGCTACACCTTC. Translation: CASSIASGTAIFYGYTF.

There are a few counts of this clonotype. This chain joins TRBV19 and TRBJ1-6, with D uncertain. CDR1 LNHDA and CDR2 SQIVND come from the germline V gene (reference sequence). The V gene lost 2 bases and the J gene lost 14 bases, with 13 bases spanning the gap. This CDR3 is 13 amino acids long. CDR3 protein: CASSISTVSSLHF. CDR3 bases: TGTGCCAGTAGTATATCGACGGTATCGTCCCTCCACTTT.